The source of this TCR beta chain is a study of PD-1 blockade in mismatch repair-deficient tumors. Here immunoSEQ multiplex PCR was the method, and the copy in TCRdb shows in-frame clones only, minus some. Here the sample spans some 120,000 clones, almost 90% being singletons. The V and J ends lost 2 bases and 3 bases respectively, with 0 bases between them. The CDR3 covers 11 residues. Germline lookup yields CDR1 WSHSY and CDR2 SAAADI. This receptor was taken from an adult with mismatch repair-deficient cancer. The chain combines TRBV10-2 with TRBJ2-3; no firm D call. The sample in question was peripheral blood, obtained just over 70 weeks after starting pembrolizumab. For the CDR3, the DNA is TGCGCCAGCAGTGAGACAGATACGCAGTATTTT. The encoded protein is CASSETDTQYF.